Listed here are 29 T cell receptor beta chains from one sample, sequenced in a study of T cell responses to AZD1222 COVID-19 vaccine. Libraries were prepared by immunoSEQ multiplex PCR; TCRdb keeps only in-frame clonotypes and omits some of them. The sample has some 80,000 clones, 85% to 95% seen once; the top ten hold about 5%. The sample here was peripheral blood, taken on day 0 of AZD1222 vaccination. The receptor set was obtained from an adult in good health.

CDR3 amino acids: CASSFLAGVVDTQYF. The CDR3 DNA follows: TGCGCCAGCAGCTTTCTAGCGGGGGTGGTAGATACGCAGTATTTT. The rearrangement uses TRBV5-1 and TRBJ2-3, with 10 bases aligning to TRBD2. The trim removed 2 bases at V and 5 bases at J, leaving 5 bases unmatched. Germline CDR1 is SGHRS and CDR2 is YFSETQ. This CDR3 is built from 15 residues.

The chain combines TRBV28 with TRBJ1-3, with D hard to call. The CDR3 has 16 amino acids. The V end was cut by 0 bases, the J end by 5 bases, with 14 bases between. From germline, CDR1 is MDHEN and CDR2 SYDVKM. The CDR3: CASSLWKGVSRNTIYF. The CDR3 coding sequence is TGTGCCAGCAGTTTATGGAAGGGAGTATCTCGAAACACCATATATTTT.

DNA of the CDR3: TGCGCCAGCAGTCAATCCGGGGAGTCCAAGGATATAGCCAAAAACATTCAGTACTTC. This sequence encodes CASSQSGESKDIAKNIQYF. The V call is TRBV23-1, the J call TRBJ2-4; possibly TRBD2 for D (5 bases). TRBV23-1 is noted as an ORF with a role that remains uncertain. Trimming shortened V by 0 bases and J by 0 bases, and 18 bases separated the two germline ends. The CDR3 runs 19 residues.

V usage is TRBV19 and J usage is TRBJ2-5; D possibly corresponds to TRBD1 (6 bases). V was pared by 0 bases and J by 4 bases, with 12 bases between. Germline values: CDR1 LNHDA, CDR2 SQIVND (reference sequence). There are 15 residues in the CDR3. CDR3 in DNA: TGTGCCAGTAGTATAGATTCGACAGGTCGAGAGACCCAGTACTTC. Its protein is CASSIDSTGRETQYF.

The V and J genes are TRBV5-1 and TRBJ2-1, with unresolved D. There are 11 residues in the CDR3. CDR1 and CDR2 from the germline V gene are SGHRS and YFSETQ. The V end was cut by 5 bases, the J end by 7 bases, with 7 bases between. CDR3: CASREGNEQFF. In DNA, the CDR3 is TGCGCCAGCAGGGAAGGGAATGAGCAGTTCTTC.

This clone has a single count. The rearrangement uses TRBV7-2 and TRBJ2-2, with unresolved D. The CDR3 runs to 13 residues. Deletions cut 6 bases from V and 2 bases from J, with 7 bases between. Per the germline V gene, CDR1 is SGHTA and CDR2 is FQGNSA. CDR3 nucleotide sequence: TGTGCCAGCAGAACCGGAAACACCGGGGAGCTGTTTTTT. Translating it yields CASRTGNTGELFF.

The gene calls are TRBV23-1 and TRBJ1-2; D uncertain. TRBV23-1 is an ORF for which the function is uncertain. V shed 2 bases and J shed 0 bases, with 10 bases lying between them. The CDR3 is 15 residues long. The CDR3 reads CASSQGGNPNYGYTF. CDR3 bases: TGCGCCAGCAGTCAAGGAGGGAACCCTAACTATGGCTACACCTTC.

The DNA of the CDR3 is TGTGCCAGCAGCCCACGGGGGCAAGAGACCCAGTACTTC. Amino acid sequence: CASSPRGQETQYF. This rearrangement joins TRBV7-2 to TRBJ2-5; tentatively, D is TRBD2 (6 bases). The CDR3 has 13 amino acids. Deletions cut 5 bases from V and 2 bases from J, with 9 bases between. The germline V gene encodes CDR1 SGHTA and CDR2 FQGNSA.

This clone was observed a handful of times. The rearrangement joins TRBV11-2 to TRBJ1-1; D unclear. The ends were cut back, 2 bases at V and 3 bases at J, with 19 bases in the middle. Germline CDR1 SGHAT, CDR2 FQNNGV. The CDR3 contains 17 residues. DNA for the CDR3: TGTGCCAGCAGCTTATCCCGGGCCACGAATCGGGACACTGAAGCTTTCTTT. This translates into CASSLSRATNRDTEAFF.

Here the CDR3 reads CASSLGWDTYNSPLHF. The CDR3, as DNA: TGCGCCAGCAGCTTGGGATGGGATACCTATAATTCACCCCTCCACTTT. The chain links TRBV5-1 to TRBJ1-6; no reliable D call. Trimming took off 0 bases at V and 2 bases at J, with 9 bases between the two ends. This CDR3 contains 16 residues. Germline-derived CDR1 and CDR2 are SGHRS and YFSETQ.

DNA for the CDR3: TGTGCCACCAGTGATTCAGGAGGGGTTCAAGAGACCCAGTACTTC. This codes for CATSDSGGVQETQYF. This rearrangement joins TRBV24-1 to TRBJ2-5, with D perhaps matching TRBD2 (6 bases). The V and J ends lost 2 bases and 2 bases respectively, with 11 bases between them. The CDR3 runs 15 residues. Germline V CDR1 and CDR2: KGHDR, SFDVKD.

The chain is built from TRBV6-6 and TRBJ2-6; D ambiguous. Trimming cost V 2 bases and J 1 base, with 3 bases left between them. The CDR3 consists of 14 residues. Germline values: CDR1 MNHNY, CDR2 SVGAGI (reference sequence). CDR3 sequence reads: CASSYQSGANVLTF. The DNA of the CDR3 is TGTGCCAGCAGTTACCAATCTGGGGCCAACGTCCTGACTTTC.

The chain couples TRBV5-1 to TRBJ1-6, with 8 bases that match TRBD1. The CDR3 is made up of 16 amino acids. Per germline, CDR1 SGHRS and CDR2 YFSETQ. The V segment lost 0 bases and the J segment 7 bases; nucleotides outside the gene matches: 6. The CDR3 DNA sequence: TGCGCCAGCAGCTTGGGCCTGGACAGGGCGAATTCACCCCTCCACTTT. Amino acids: CASSLGLDRANSPLHF.

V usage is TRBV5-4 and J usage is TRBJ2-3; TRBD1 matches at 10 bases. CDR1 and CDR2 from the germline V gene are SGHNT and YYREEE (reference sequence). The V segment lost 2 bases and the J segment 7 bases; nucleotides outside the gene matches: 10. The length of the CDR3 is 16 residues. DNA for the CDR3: TGTGCCAGCAGCTTAGACCGGGACAGGGGTACGAATACGCAGTATTTT. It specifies CASSLDRDRGTNTQYF.

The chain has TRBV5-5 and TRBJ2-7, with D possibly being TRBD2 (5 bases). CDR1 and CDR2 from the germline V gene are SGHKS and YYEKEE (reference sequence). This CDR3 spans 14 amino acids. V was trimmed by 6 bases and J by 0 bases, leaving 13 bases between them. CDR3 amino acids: CASNPLGDSYEQYF. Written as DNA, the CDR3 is TGTGCCAGCAACCCCCTCGGGGACTCCTACGAGCAGTACTTC.

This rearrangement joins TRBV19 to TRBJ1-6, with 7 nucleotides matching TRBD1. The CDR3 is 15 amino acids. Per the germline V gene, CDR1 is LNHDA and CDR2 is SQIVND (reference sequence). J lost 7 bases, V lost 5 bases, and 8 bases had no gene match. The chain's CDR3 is CASSPRQGGNSPLHF. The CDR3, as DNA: TGTGCCAGTAGTCCAAGACAGGGTGGCAATTCACCCCTCCACTTT.

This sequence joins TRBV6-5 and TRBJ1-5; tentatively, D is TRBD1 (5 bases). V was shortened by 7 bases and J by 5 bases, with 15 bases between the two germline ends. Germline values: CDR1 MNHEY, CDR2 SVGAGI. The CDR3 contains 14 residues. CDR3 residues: CASTKVSGDQPQHF. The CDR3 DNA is TGTGCCAGCACCAAAGTCTCGGGGGATCAGCCCCAGCATTTT.

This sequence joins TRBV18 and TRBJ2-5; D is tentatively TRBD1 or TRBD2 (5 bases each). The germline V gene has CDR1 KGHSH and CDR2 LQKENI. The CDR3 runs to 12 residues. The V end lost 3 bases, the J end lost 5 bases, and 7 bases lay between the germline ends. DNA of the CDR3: TGTGCCAGCTCACCCTGGGGGGAGACCCAGTACTTC. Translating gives CASSPWGETQYF.

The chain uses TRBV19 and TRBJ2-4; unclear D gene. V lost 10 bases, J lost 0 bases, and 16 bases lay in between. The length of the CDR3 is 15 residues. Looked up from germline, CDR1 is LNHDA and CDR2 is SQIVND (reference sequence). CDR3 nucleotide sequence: TGTGCCAACCACTCGTTAGAACTAGCCAAAAACATTCAGTACTTC. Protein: CANHSLELAKNIQYF.

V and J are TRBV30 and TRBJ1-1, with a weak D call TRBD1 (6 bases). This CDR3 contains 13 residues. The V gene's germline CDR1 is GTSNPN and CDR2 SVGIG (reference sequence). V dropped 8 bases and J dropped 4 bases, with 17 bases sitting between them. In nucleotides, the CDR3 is TGTGCCCACGAAGGGGGGGTAGGCACTGAAGCTTTCTTT. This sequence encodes CAHEGGVGTEAFF. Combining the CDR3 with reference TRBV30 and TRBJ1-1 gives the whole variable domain SQTIHQWPATLVQPVGSPLSLECTVEGTSNPNLYWYRQAAGRGLQLLFYSVGIGQISSEVPQNLSASRPQDRQFILSSKKLLLSDSGFYLCAHEGGVGTEAFFGQGTRLTVV.

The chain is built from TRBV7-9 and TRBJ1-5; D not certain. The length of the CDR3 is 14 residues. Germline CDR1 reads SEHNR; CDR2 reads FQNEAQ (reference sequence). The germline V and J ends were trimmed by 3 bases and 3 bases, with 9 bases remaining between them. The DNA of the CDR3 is TGTGCCAGCAGCTTCAAAGGGCTCAATCAGCCCCAGCATTTT. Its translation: CASSFKGLNQPQHF.

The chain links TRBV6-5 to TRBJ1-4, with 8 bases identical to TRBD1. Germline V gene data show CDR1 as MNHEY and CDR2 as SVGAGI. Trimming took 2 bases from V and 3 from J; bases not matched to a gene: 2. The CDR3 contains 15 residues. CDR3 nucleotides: TGTGCCAGCAGTTACGGGGACAGGTCTAATGAAAAACTGTTTTTT. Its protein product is CASSYGDRSNEKLFF.

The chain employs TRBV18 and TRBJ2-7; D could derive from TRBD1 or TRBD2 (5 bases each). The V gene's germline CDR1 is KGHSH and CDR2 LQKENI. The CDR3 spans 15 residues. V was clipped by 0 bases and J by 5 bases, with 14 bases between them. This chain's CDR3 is CASSPPFRGSDEQYF. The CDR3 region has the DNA TGTGCCAGCTCACCACCCTTTAGGGGTAGCGACGAGCAGTACTTC.

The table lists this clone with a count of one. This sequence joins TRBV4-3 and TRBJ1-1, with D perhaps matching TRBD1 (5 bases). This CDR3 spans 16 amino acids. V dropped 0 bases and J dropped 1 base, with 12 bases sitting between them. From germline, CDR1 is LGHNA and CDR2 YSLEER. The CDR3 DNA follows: TGCGCCAGCAGCCAAGATCACCGACAGCGGAACACTGAAGCTTTCTTT. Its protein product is CASSQDHRQRNTEAFF.

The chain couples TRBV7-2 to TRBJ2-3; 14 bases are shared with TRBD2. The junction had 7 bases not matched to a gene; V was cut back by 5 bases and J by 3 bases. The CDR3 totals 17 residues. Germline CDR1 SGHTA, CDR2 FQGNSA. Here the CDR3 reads CASSLAGTSGGTDTQYF. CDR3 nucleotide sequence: TGTGCCAGCAGCCTGGCCGGGACTAGCGGGGGTACAGATACGCAGTATTTT. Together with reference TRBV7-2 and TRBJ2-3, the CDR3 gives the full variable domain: GAGVSQSPSNKVTEKGKDVELRCDPISGHTALYWYRQSLGQGLEFLIYFQGNSAPDKSGLPSDRFSAERTGGSVSTLTIQRTQQEDSAVYLCASSLAGTSGGTDTQYFGPGTRLTVL.

The CDR3 spells CASSSPGGREDYGYTF. CDR3 in DNA: TGTGCCAGCAGTTCTCCCGGGGGCAGGGAGGACTATGGCTACACCTTC. This rearrangement joins TRBV28 to TRBJ1-2; TRBD1 is a possible D gene (6 bases). The V gene lost 4 bases and the J gene lost 3 bases, with 18 bases spanning the gap. Germline V lookup: CDR1 MDHEN, CDR2 SYDVKM. The CDR3 is 16 amino acids.

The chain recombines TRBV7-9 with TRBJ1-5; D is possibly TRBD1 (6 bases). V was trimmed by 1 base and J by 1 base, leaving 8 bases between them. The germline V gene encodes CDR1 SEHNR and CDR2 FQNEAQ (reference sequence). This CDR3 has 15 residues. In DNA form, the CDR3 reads TGTGCCAGCAGCTTAGAGGGGGGCAGCAATCAGCCCCAGCATTTT. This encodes CASSLEGGSNQPQHF. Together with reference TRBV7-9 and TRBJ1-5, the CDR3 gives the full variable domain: DTGVSQNPRHKITKRGQNVTFRCDPISEHNRLYWYRQTLGQGPEFLTYFQNEAQLEKSRLLSDRFSAERPKGSFSTLEIQRTEQGDSAMYLCASSLEGGSNQPQHFGDGTRLSIL.

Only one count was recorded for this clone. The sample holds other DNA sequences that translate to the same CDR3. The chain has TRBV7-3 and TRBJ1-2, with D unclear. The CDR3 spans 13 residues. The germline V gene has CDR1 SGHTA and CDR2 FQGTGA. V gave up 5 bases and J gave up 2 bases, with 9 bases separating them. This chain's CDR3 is CASSPDRNYGYTF. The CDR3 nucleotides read TGTGCCAGCAGCCCCGACCGAAACTATGGCTACACCTTC.

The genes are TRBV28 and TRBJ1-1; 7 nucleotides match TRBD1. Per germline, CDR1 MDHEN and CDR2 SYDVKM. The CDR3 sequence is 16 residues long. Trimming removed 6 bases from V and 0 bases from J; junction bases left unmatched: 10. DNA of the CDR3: TGTGCCAGCAGCCAGATAGGGACAGCTATGAACACTGAAGCTTTCTTT. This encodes CASSQIGTAMNTEAFF.